The next 27 T cell receptor beta chains were all read from a single sample in a study of vaccination and CD4 T cells after COVID-19. Regarding treatment: roughly 11-day PBMC culture with coronavirus spike peptide pools or control peptides (ViraFEST assay). These receptors lack a known antigen. With the Oncomine TCR Beta short-read assay, DNA from cultured CD4+ T cells was sequenced. TCRdb reprocessed the PCR reads with MiXCR, giving one entry per CDR3 protein. The table lists around 25,000 distinct CDR3 sequences, over 55% of them singletons. The sample here was CD4+ T cells from blood, cultured in vitro, taken after SARS-CoV-2 vaccination. Every receptor here comes from a human donor who received a COVID-19 vaccine.

The chain employs TRBV19 and TRBJ1-1; the D is unclear. The germline gives CDR1 LNHDA, CDR2 SQIVND (reference sequence). Trimming removed 7 bases from V and 3 bases from J, with 12 bases in between. The CDR3 runs 13 residues. CDR3 sequence reads: CASMGFWDTEAFF. The DNA for the CDR3 is TGTGCCAGTATGGGGTTTTGGGACACTGAAGCTTTCTTT.

This chain links TRBV6-1 with TRBJ2-3; 9 bases align to TRBD2. V shed 6 bases, J shed 6 bases, and the junction held 10 bases outside the gene matches. The CDR3 runs to 15 residues. CDR1 is MNHNS and CDR2 is SASEGT in the germline V gene. The CDR3 DNA reads TGTGCCAGCAGCCTCACAGCGGGGGGATCGGATACGCAGTATTTT. Its protein is CASSLTAGGSDTQYF.

The V and J genes are TRBV20-1 and TRBJ2-4; D is perhaps TRBD1 (6 bases). V lost 6 bases and J 6 bases, leaving 21 bases between the germline ends. Germline V gives CDR1 DFQATT, CDR2 SNEGSKA (reference sequence). The CDR3 covers 15 residues. The CDR3 sequence is CSAEEAWGPGNIQYF. The CDR3 bases are TGCAGTGCCGAGGAAGCCTGGGGGCCTGGAAACATTCAGTACTTC.

This clonotype showed up just once. The rearrangement uses TRBV6-2 or TRBV6-3 and TRBJ2-3; D gene uncertain. In germline, CDR1 is MNHEY, CDR2 SVGEGT. CDR3 length: 12 residues. DNA of the CDR3: TGTGCTACGAGTAAGAGCTCAGATACGCAGTATTTT. It is translated as CATSKSSDTQYF.

J is TRBJ1-2 and V is TRBV12-3 or TRBV12-4; D ambiguous. The V end lost 1 base, the J end lost 3 bases, and 9 bases lay between the germline ends. This CDR3 has 14 residues. CDR3 bases: TGTGCCAGCAGTTTAGTTAATCTTGACTATGGCTACACCTTC. It codes for CASSLVNLDYGYTF.

The rearrangement links TRBV11-3 to TRBJ2-7; the D call may be TRBD1 or TRBD2 (5 bases each). The CDR3 is made up of 13 amino acids. Between the trimmed V and J ends, which lost 5 bases and 9 bases, there was a span of 17 bases. The V gene's germline CDR1 is SGHNT and CDR2 YENEEA. The DNA of the CDR3 is TGTGCCAGCAGCCAAAGTTTGAGGGGTTGGCAGTACTTC. It encodes CASSQSLRGWQYF.

The chain carries TRBV12-3 or TRBV12-4 and TRBJ2-1; tentative D call: TRBD1 (7 bases). This CDR3 region has 16 residues. Trimming cost V 3 bases and J 4 bases, with 16 bases left between them. This CDR3 is CASSFRRDRQYNEQFF. The CDR3 DNA reads as TGTGCCAGCAGTTTTAGGCGGGACAGACAGTACAATGAGCAGTTCTTC.

CDR3: CAWSGTTGGRETQYF. The CDR3 DNA reads as TGTGCCTGGAGTGGAACGACAGGGGGGAGGGAGACCCAGTACTTC. The V call is TRBV30, the J call TRBJ2-5; TRBD1 matches 9 bases. Germline CDR1 and CDR2: GTSNPN and SVGIG (reference sequence). This CDR3 comprises 15 residues. The V segment lost 1 base and the J segment 5 bases; nucleotides outside the gene matches: 8.

CDR3 in amino acids: CASSLGQRYSNQPQHF. Written as DNA, the CDR3 is TGTGCCAGCAGCTTAGGACAGAGATATAGCAATCAGCCCCAGCATTTT. The chain combines TRBV7-6 with TRBJ1-5; possible D gene TRBD1, 5 bases. The ends were cut back, 1 base at V and 0 bases at J, with 10 bases in the middle. This CDR3 region has 16 residues. From germline, CDR1 is SGHVS and CDR2 FNYEAQ.

This clonotype was seen a handful of times. DNA of the CDR3: TGTGCCAGCAGCATGGCGGCAGGGGGCACCGGGGAGCTGTTTTTT. Protein product: CASSMAAGGTGELFF. This chain connects TRBV7-9 to TRBJ2-2; 7 nucleotides match TRBD1. The V gene end was trimmed by 5 bases and the J gene end by 4 bases; junction bases not matched to a gene: 7. The CDR3 is made up of 15 amino acids. Germline loops: CDR1 SEHNR, CDR2 FQNEAQ (reference sequence).

The rearrangement joins TRBV5-1 to TRBJ2-3; the D is unclear. V gave up 7 bases and J gave up 0 bases, with 9 bases separating them. CDR1 SGHRS and CDR2 YFSETQ come from the germline V gene. This CDR3 comprises 13 residues. CDR3 amino acids: CASFRDSTDTQYF. CDR3 nucleotide sequence: TGCGCCAGCTTTAGGGATAGCACAGATACGCAGTATTTT.

This rearrangement joins TRBV24-1 to TRBJ1-1; D ambiguous. Deletions cut 7 bases from V and 5 bases from J, with 7 bases between. CDR3 size: 11 residues. CDR1 and CDR2 from the germline V gene are KGHDR and SFDVKD. The DNA of the CDR3 is TGTGCCACCAGGGACGGTACTGAAGCTTTCTTT. Translating gives CATRDGTEAFF.

This chain joins TRBV6-5 and TRBJ1-2, with 8 positions matching TRBD1. Trimming at V came to 4 bases and at J to 8 bases, leaving 6 bases not matched to a gene. The CDR3 runs to 13 residues. Germline V gives CDR1 MNHEY, CDR2 SVGAGI. The CDR3 sequence: CASSSGQGWGYTF. The DNA for the CDR3 is TGTGCCAGCAGTTCCGGACAGGGATGGGGCTACACCTTC.

This chain joins TRBV20-1 and TRBJ2-2; a weak D match, TRBD2 (7 bases). Germline-derived CDR1 and CDR2 are DFQATT and SNEGSKA (reference sequence). V shed 4 bases and J shed 4 bases, with 16 bases lying between them. The CDR3 is 15 residues long. The CDR3 spells CSAKRDTSSTGELFF. CDR3 sequence (DNA): TGCAGTGCTAAGCGGGACACGTCAAGCACCGGGGAGCTGTTTTTT.

The rearrangement uses TRBV10-3 and TRBJ2-1; D gene ambiguous. Germline V gene sequence: CDR1 ENHRY, CDR2 SYGVKD. CDR3 length equals 13 residues. With 4 bases removed from V and 7 bases from J, the gap between germline ends came to 11 bases. This CDR3 is CAISVSRNNEQFF. CDR3 in DNA: TGTGCCATCAGTGTCTCCCGGAATAATGAGCAGTTCTTC.

The chain combines TRBV20-1 with TRBJ1-5; D remains unclear. The CDR3 is made up of 12 amino acids. The V gene lost 3 bases and the J gene lost 2 bases, with 5 bases spanning the gap. The germline CDR1 and CDR2 sequences are DFQATT and SNEGSKA (reference sequence). The CDR3 here is CSARSGNQPQHF. DNA for the CDR3: TGCAGTGCTAGGAGCGGCAATCAGCCCCAGCATTTT.

The gene calls are TRBV7-2 and TRBJ1-2; TRBD1 is a possible D gene (5 bases). The CDR3 runs 14 residues. V shed 1 base and J shed 7 bases, with 13 bases lying between them. Germline CDR1 is SGHTA and CDR2 is FQGNSA. CDR3 protein: CASSLVRVAAGYTF. CDR3 DNA: TGTGCCAGCAGCTTAGTCAGGGTGGCTGCTGGCTACACCTTC.

This clonotype was counted only a few times. The genes are TRBV20-1 and TRBJ1-1, with 7 bases lining up with TRBD1. V was pared by 3 bases and J by 6 bases, with 7 bases of the junction left unmatched. Germline assignment: CDR1 DFQATT and CDR2 SNEGSKA (reference sequence). This CDR3 is built from 13 residues. CDR3 nucleotide sequence: TGCAGTGCTAGGGCAGGGGGGAGGTCTGAAGCTTTCTTT. It codes for CSARAGGRSEAFF.

The chain links TRBV15 to TRBJ1-5; no definite D call. The germline gives CDR1 LNHNV, CDR2 YYDKDF (reference sequence). Trimming left V 0 bases short and J 3 bases short, with 9 bases between. The CDR3 covers 15 residues. The CDR3 sequence is CATSRDLVSNQPQHF. In nucleotides, the CDR3 is TGTGCCACCAGCAGAGATCTGGTATCCAATCAGCCCCAGCATTTT.

The count of this clonotype is one. The chain links TRBV30 to TRBJ2-7; D is uncertain. The germline CDR1 and CDR2 sequences are GTSNPN and SVGIG (reference sequence). Between the trimmed V and J ends, which lost 2 bases and 2 bases, there was a span of 22 bases. The CDR3 spans 17 residues. CDR3 DNA: TGTGCCTGGAGTCGGAGACGACGGGTTGAGATGGCCTACGAGCAGTACTTC. This encodes CAWSRRRRVEMAYEQYF.

This sequence joins TRBV20-1 and TRBJ2-7, with TRBD1 matching 7 bases. Losses at the gene ends were 5 bases for V and 2 bases for J; bases not matched to a gene: 12. Germline CDR1 reads DFQATT; CDR2 reads SNEGSKA (reference sequence). The CDR3 runs to 15 residues. The CDR3 region has the DNA TGCAGTGCTGCCTCCGGGACAGAAGACACCTACGAGCAGTACTTC. Its translation: CSAASGTEDTYEQYF.

The V and J genes are TRBV30 and TRBJ2-1; weak D call: TRBD2 (7 bases). The germline gives CDR1 GTSNPN, CDR2 SVGIG (reference sequence). CDR3 length equals 14 residues. With 0 bases removed from V and 8 bases from J, the gap between germline ends came to 14 bases. CDR3 in amino acids: CAWSVGGALYEQFF. The CDR3 nucleotides are TGTGCCTGGAGTGTAGGGGGGGCCTTGTATGAGCAGTTCTTC.

The chain couples TRBV7-3 to TRBJ2-7; 7 nucleotides agree with TRBD2. Per the germline V gene, CDR1 is SGHTA and CDR2 is FQGTGA. This CDR3 is 14 amino acids long. V was pared by 0 bases and J by 3 bases, with 2 bases of the junction left unmatched. The CDR3 here is CASSLTGGNYEQYF. CDR3 in DNA: TGTGCCAGCAGCTTAACGGGGGGGAACTACGAGCAGTACTTC.

V gene TRBV30 combines with J gene TRBJ1-6, with TRBD1 matching 9 bases. Germline V CDR1 and CDR2: GTSNPN, SVGIG (reference sequence). The junction had 9 bases not matched to a gene; V was cut back by 3 bases and J by 9 bases. CDR3 size: 15 residues. Written as DNA, the CDR3 is TGTGCCTGGAGCATCGGGGACAGGGTAACTTCACCCCTCCACTTT. Protein product: CAWSIGDRVTSPLHF.

This clonotype was found a few times. This sequence joins TRBV25-1 and TRBJ1-2; TRBD1 matches 7 bases. Germline V gene data show CDR1 as MGHDK and CDR2 as SYGVNS. The length of the CDR3 is 15 residues. Trimming cost V 6 bases and J 6 bases; bases outside gene matches: 13. CDR3: CASSEVGQPMNGYTF. The CDR3 coding sequence is TGTGCCAGCAGCGAAGTGGGACAGCCGATGAATGGCTACACCTTC.

The chain has TRBV28 and TRBJ1-2, with TRBD1 matching over 7 bases. With V trimmed by 5 bases and J by 4 bases, 10 bases remained unmatched. CDR3 size: 15 residues. CDR1 and CDR2 from the germline V gene are MDHEN and SYDVKM. CDR3 loop: CASSETGDRSYGYTF. CDR3 nucleotide sequence: TGTGCCAGCAGTGAAACAGGGGATCGGAGCTATGGCTACACCTTC.

This clonotype was found a few times. V and J are TRBV7-9 and TRBJ1-1; 7 bases are shared with TRBD1. CDR1 SEHNR and CDR2 FQNEAQ come from the germline V gene (reference sequence). This CDR3 is 15 amino acids long. J gave up 2 bases and V 3 bases, and 6 bases lay outside the gene matches. The CDR3 coding sequence is TGTGCCAGCAGCTTTACCGGACAGGTCAACACTGAAGCTTTCTTT. As protein: CASSFTGQVNTEAFF.